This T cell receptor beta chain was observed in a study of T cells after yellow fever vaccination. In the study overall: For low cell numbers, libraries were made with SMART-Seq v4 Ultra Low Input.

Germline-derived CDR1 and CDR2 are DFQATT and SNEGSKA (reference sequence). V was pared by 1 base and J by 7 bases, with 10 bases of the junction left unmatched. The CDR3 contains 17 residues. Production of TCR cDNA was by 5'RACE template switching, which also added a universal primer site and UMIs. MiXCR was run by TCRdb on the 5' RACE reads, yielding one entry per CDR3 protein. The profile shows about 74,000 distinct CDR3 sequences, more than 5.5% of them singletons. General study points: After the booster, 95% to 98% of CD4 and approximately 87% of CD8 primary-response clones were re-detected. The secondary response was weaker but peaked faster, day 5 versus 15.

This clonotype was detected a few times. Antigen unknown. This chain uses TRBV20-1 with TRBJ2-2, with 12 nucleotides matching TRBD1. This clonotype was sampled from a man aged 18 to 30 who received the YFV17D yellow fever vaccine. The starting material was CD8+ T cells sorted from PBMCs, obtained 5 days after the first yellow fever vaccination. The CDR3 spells CSARALRDRGRGGELFF. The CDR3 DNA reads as TGCAGTGCTAGAGCGCTCCGGGACAGGGGGCGCGGCGGGGAGCTGTTTTTT.